One sample yielded the 32 T cell receptor beta chains listed below, sequenced in a study of T-cell memory formation after mild COVID-19. Using its own MiXCR run on the 5' RACE reads, TCRdb lists one record per CDR3 protein. The sample lists around 400,000 distinct CDR3 sequences; 20% to 30% were seen once. The specimen sequenced was PBMCs or a T cell subset sorted from them (not recorded which). The receptors come from an adult woman who had mild COVID-19 (a few samples of this study predate the infection). Cell type and time point are not known.

This clonotype appeared many times. This rearrangement joins TRBV30 to TRBJ2-1; 11 bases map to TRBD1. CDR1 GTSNPN and CDR2 SVGIG come from the germline V gene (reference sequence). There are 13 residues in the CDR3. V trimming: 6 bases; J trimming: 6 bases; junction bases outside the gene matches: 4. CDR3: CACPGTGGNEQFF. The DNA for the CDR3 is TGTGCCTGCCCCGGGACAGGGGGCAATGAGCAGTTCTTC.

This clonotype was counted between two and nine times. This chain links TRBV20-1 with TRBJ2-7, with D hard to call. The germline V and J ends were trimmed by 3 bases and 3 bases, with 9 bases remaining between them. Per the germline V gene, CDR1 is DFQATT and CDR2 is SNEGSKA (reference sequence). CDR3 size: 12 residues. CDR3 nucleotides: TGCAGTGCTAGTGAGGACGGCTACGAGCAGTACTTC. This translates into CSASEDGYEQYF.

The rearrangement joins TRBV12-3 or TRBV12-4 to TRBJ1-4; TRBD1 aligns across 9 bases. J gave up 10 bases and V 3 bases, and 9 bases lay outside the gene matches. The CDR3 totals 15 residues. CDR3 region: CASSFTGGWGRKLFF. DNA for the CDR3: TGTGCCAGCAGTTTTACAGGGGGCTGGGGTCGAAAACTGTTTTTT.

This clonotype turned up a few times. This chain joins TRBV12-3 or TRBV12-4 and TRBJ2-2, with D tentatively TRBD2 (6 bases). The CDR3 covers 16 residues. Trimming took off 3 bases at V and 2 bases at J, with 13 bases between the two ends. CDR3 sequence: CASSFTGGTNTGELFF. As DNA, the CDR3 is TGTGCCAGCAGTTTCACTGGCGGGACCAACACCGGGGAGCTGTTTTTT.

This clonotype was seen a handful of times. A read error may produce the germline difference seen at one junction end. The rearrangement links TRBV24-1 to TRBJ2-3, with 12 bases fitting TRBD2. Germline V gene sequence: CDR1 KGHDR, CDR2 SFDVKD. This CDR3 has 17 amino acids. CDR3 sequence reads: CATSDSSSGRATGTQYF. Written as DNA, the CDR3 is TGTGCCACCAGTGATTCCTCTAGCGGGAGGGCCACAGGTACGCAGTATTTT.

This clonotype was observed a few times. CDR3 bases: TGTGCCACCTGGGGGCCACCACAAGAGACCCAGTACTTC. Translation: CATWGPPQETQYF. The chain combines TRBV6-5 with TRBJ2-5; the D gene is possibly TRBD1 (6 bases). CDR3 length equals 13 residues. The V end lost 10 bases, the J end lost 2 bases, and 14 bases lay between the germline ends. Per the germline V gene, CDR1 is MNHEY and CDR2 is SVGAGI.

The J gene is TRBJ1-1, the V gene TRBV12-3 or TRBV12-4; the D is unclear. The V end was cut by 7 bases, the J end by 0 bases, with 6 bases between. CDR3 length: 12 amino acids. CDR3 protein: CASNLLNTEAFF. CDR3 in DNA: TGTGCCAGCAATCTGTTGAACACTGAAGCTTTCTTT.

This clonotype was seen only a few times. V is TRBV7-9 and J is TRBJ1-2; TRBD1 aligns across 7 bases. The germline CDR1 and CDR2 sequences are SEHNR and FQNEAQ (reference sequence). The CDR3 is 14 amino acids. Trimming removed 3 bases from V and 4 bases from J; junction bases left unmatched: 5. The CDR3 is CASSFGDSLYGYTF. The CDR3, as DNA: TGTGCCAGCAGCTTTGGGGACAGCCTCTATGGCTACACCTTC.

This clonotype was seen a handful of times. The chain employs TRBV7-9 and TRBJ2-4; D unresolved. Germline loops: CDR1 SEHNR, CDR2 FQNEAQ (reference sequence). This CDR3 has 16 residues. V dropped 2 bases and J dropped 2 bases, with 13 bases sitting between them. The CDR3 coding sequence is TGTGCCAGCAGCTTACCCCCAACGGTGACCAAAAACATTCAGTACTTC. It encodes CASSLPPTVTKNIQYF.

This clonotype was seen only a few times. This chain uses TRBV5-6 with TRBJ1-2, with D unclear. Germline V gene sequence: CDR1 SGHDT, CDR2 YYEEEE. This CDR3 has 16 residues. V shed 0 bases and J shed 0 bases, with 12 bases lying between them. CDR3: CASSLGSASTNYGYTF. Written as DNA, the CDR3 is TGTGCCAGCAGCTTGGGGTCAGCCTCTACTAACTATGGCTACACCTTC.

This clonotype was observed a few times. This chain connects TRBV4-1 to TRBJ2-3, with 7 bases lining up with TRBD2. The CDR3 totals 13 residues. V gave up 8 bases and J gave up 2 bases; unmatched junction bases: 4. The V gene's germline CDR1 is MGHRA and CDR2 YSYEKL. As DNA, the CDR3 is TGCGCCAGCGGAGGGGACTACACAGATACGCAGTATTTT. Its protein is CASGGDYTDTQYF.

The rearrangement joins TRBV4-1 to TRBJ2-3, with TRBD2 as a possible D gene (6 bases). The CDR3 runs to 15 residues. V lost 0 bases and J 6 bases, leaving 13 bases between the germline ends. Germline CDR1 MGHRA, CDR2 YSYEKL. The CDR3 region is CASSQEGLTMDTQYF. CDR3 coding DNA: TGCGCCAGCAGCCAAGAGGGACTCACAATGGATACGCAGTATTTT.

This sequence joins TRBV24-1 and TRBJ1-1; 7 bases fit TRBD1. This CDR3 is built from 12 residues. The V segment lost 3 bases and the J segment 7 bases; nucleotides outside the gene matches: 1. CDR1 is KGHDR and CDR2 is SFDVKD in the germline V gene. The CDR3 region has the DNA TGTGCCACCAGTGATACAGGGGTTGAAGCTTTCTTT. This encodes CATSDTGVEAFF.

This clonotype was found a few times. The chain has TRBV7-3 and TRBJ2-5; D is perhaps TRBD2 (6 bases). The CDR3 has 13 residues. V was pared by 5 bases and J by 6 bases, with 13 bases between. The germline V gene has CDR1 SGHTA and CDR2 FQGTGA. The CDR3 region is CASSPGLAKTQYF. CDR3 DNA sequence: TGTGCCAGCAGCCCCGGGCTAGCGAAGACCCAGTACTTC.

This clonotype occurred a few times. The rearrangement links TRBV28 to TRBJ2-3; TRBD2 matches 8 bases. The CDR3 is made up of 14 amino acids. The germline V gene has CDR1 MDHEN and CDR2 SYDVKM. The V gene end was trimmed by 5 bases and the J gene end by 5 bases; junction bases not matched to a gene: 6. The DNA for the CDR3 is TGTGCCAGCAGTCGAGCGGGGGTAGGAGATACGCAGTATTTT. The encoded protein is CASSRAGVGDTQYF. The full variable domain, completed using reference TRBV28 and TRBJ2-3, is DVKVTQSSRYLVKRTGEKVFLECVQDMDHENMFWYRQDPGLGLRLIYFSYDVKMKEKGDIPEGYSVSREKKERFSLILESASTNQTSMYLCASSRAGVGDTQYFGPGTRLTVL.

This clonotype occurred a few times. The rearrangement uses TRBV12-3 or TRBV12-4 and TRBJ1-2; D perhaps matches TRBD1 (5 bases). This CDR3 region has 13 residues. Trimming took 3 bases from V and 7 from J, leaving 12 bases between them. DNA of the CDR3: TGTGCCAGCAGTTTTGGCAGGGTTTTTGGCTACACCTTC. It specifies CASSFGRVFGYTF.

V is TRBV29-1 and J is TRBJ1-2, with 10 bases lining up with TRBD1. CDR1 and CDR2 from the germline V gene are SQVTM and ANQGSEA. The CDR3 covers 12 residues. Trimming cost V 6 bases and J 6 bases; bases outside gene matches: 4. The CDR3 sequence: CSVAGQGDGYTF. The CDR3 DNA follows: TGCAGCGTGGCAGGACAGGGGGATGGCTACACCTTC.

There are a few counts of this clonotype. This chain links TRBV12-3 or TRBV12-4 with TRBJ1-5; D is ambiguous. V gave up 3 bases and J gave up 4 bases, with 7 bases separating them. The CDR3 is made up of 13 amino acids. The CDR3 DNA follows: TGTGCCAGCAGTTTGACGTATAATCAGCCCCAGCATTTT. The encoded protein is CASSLTYNQPQHF.

This clonotype was observed at least ten times. The chain couples TRBV7-9 to TRBJ2-5; D is unclear. Germline V gene sequence: CDR1 SEHNR, CDR2 FQNEAQ (reference sequence). The ends were cut back, 0 bases at V and 1 base at J, with 9 bases in the middle. The CDR3 is 15 residues long. CDR3 sequence (DNA): TGTGCCAGCAGCTTAGCGGTCGGCAGCCAAGAGACCCAGTACTTC. This gives the protein CASSLAVGSQETQYF.

This clonotype was counted only a few times. This chain joins TRBV3-1 and TRBJ1-4; TRBD1 matches at 9 bases. Germline V gives CDR1 LGHDT, CDR2 YNNKEL (reference sequence). The CDR3 has 15 residues. The V segment lost 4 bases and the J segment 8 bases; nucleotides outside the gene matches: 8. Here the CDR3 DNA reads TGTGCCAGCAGCCCCTGGACAGGGGCGCGGGAAAAACTGTTTTTT. This sequence encodes CASSPWTGAREKLFF.

This clonotype occurred a few times. This chain uses TRBV12-3 or TRBV12-4 with TRBJ2-7, with 11 bases fitting TRBD2. The CDR3 runs 15 residues. The J segment lost 5 bases and the V segment lost 6 bases, leaving 9 bases of the junction unmatched. CDR3 loop: CASRKLAGVGNEQYF. The DNA for the CDR3 is TGTGCCAGCAGGAAACTAGCGGGAGTAGGGAACGAGCAGTACTTC.

This clonotype was detected a few times. This chain links TRBV6-5 with TRBJ2-3; possibly TRBD1 or TRBD2 for D (6 bases each). The CDR3 has 17 amino acids. The germline V and J ends were trimmed by 4 bases and 2 bases, with 19 bases remaining between them. CDR1 and CDR2 (germline): MNHEY, SVGAGI. CDR3: CASSSQYREVFTDTQYF. The CDR3 coding sequence is TGTGCCAGCAGTTCCCAATACAGGGAGGTGTTCACAGATACGCAGTATTTT.

This clonotype came up a few times. The chain employs TRBV18 and TRBJ2-7, with D unresolved. This CDR3 has 12 amino acids. The V end was cut by 3 bases, the J end by 5 bases, with 8 bases between. Germline CDR1 KGHSH, CDR2 LQKENI. The CDR3 loop is CASSPNSNEQYF. CDR3 coding DNA: TGTGCCAGCTCACCGAATTCAAACGAGCAGTACTTC. The full variable domain, with the rest looked up from reference TRBV18 and TRBJ2-7, is NAGVMQNPRHLVRRRGQEARLRCSPMKGHSHVYWYRQLPEEGLKFMVYLQKENIIDESGMPKERFSAEFPKEGPSILRIQQVVRGDSAAYFCASSPNSNEQYFGPGTRLTVT.

There are a few counts of this clonotype. The genes are TRBV12-3 or TRBV12-4 and TRBJ2-2; D ambiguous. CDR3 length: 15 residues. Trimming removed 5 bases from V and 5 bases from J, with 15 bases in between. The CDR3 DNA is TGTGCCAGCAGTCCCCGTCGACTTGGGACCGGGGAGCTGTTTTTT. Amino acids: CASSPRRLGTGELFF.

The V call is TRBV29-1, the J call TRBJ2-7, with D hard to call. Germline V gives CDR1 SQVTM, CDR2 ANQGSEA. The V end lost 4 bases, the J end lost 8 bases, and 12 bases lay between the germline ends. The CDR3 totals 11 residues. This chain's CDR3 is CSVGPINQQYF. The DNA of the CDR3 is TGCAGCGTTGGGCCGATTAACCAGCAGTACTTC.

The chain uses TRBV3-1 and TRBJ1-1; D uncertain. The germline V gene encodes CDR1 LGHDT and CDR2 YNNKEL (reference sequence). With 0 bases removed from V and 2 bases from J, the gap between germline ends came to 7 bases. The CDR3 has 14 amino acids. CDR3 nucleotide sequence: TGTGCCAGCAGCCAAGAGGCGCTTAACACTGAAGCTTTCTTT. Translation gives CASSQEALNTEAFF.

The chain is built from TRBV20-1 and TRBJ2-7, with D tentatively TRBD1 (5 bases). Trimming left V 5 bases short and J 4 bases short, with 12 bases between. CDR3 length: 12 amino acids. In germline, CDR1 is DFQATT, CDR2 SNEGSKA (reference sequence). CDR3 nucleotide sequence: TGCAGTGCTTTTCAGGGTACATACGAGCAGTACTTC. This encodes CSAFQGTYEQYF.

This clonotype was observed a handful of times. V is TRBV5-1 and J is TRBJ2-7; D ambiguous. Trimming stripped 1 base from V and 2 bases from J, with 7 bases between. Germline V gene lookup returns CDR1 SGHRS and CDR2 YFSETQ. There are 13 residues in the CDR3. CDR3 nucleotides: TGCGCCAGCAGCTTGTCATTACCCTACGAGCAGTACTTC. This encodes CASSLSLPYEQYF.

V and J are TRBV11-2 and TRBJ2-7; no clear D gene. Germline assignment: CDR1 SGHAT and CDR2 FQNNGV. V lost 1 base and J 7 bases, leaving 14 bases between the germline ends. This CDR3 is 14 amino acids long. CDR3 residues: CASSLGVSEREQYF. CDR3 coding DNA: TGTGCCAGCAGCTTAGGAGTCAGCGAACGAGAGCAGTACTTC.

The CDR3 loop is CASSKQGNTDTQYF. The CDR3 nucleotides read TGTGCCAGCAGTAAACAGGGTAACACAGATACGCAGTATTTT. The genes are TRBV12-3 or TRBV12-4 and TRBJ2-3, with TRBD1 as a possible D gene (6 bases). V lost 5 bases to trimming and J lost 2 bases, with 11 bases between them. The CDR3 sequence is 14 residues long.

The chain carries TRBV18 and TRBJ1-2; 8 positions match TRBD1. The length of the CDR3 is 14 residues. Germline CDR1 KGHSH, CDR2 LQKENI. Trimming removed 3 bases from V and 4 bases from J; junction bases left unmatched: 4. The chain's CDR3 is CASSPADRGYGYTF. The DNA for the CDR3 is TGTGCCAGCTCACCGGCCGACAGGGGCTATGGCTACACCTTC.

This chain uses TRBV29-1 with TRBJ2-3, with D possibly being TRBD1 (6 bases). The V gene lost 4 bases and the J gene lost 2 bases, with 10 bases spanning the gap. Germline V gives CDR1 SQVTM, CDR2 ANQGSEA. CDR3 length: 13 amino acids. CDR3 bases: TGCAGCGTTGTAGGGGGAACCACAGATACGCAGTATTTT. Translating it yields CSVVGGTTDTQYF.